These T cell receptor beta chains were read from a single sample in a study of radiotherapy plus CTLA-4 blockade in lung cancer. The method was immunoSEQ multiplex PCR; TCRdb's version includes in-frame clones alone and lacks a portion of them. The sample shows some 110,000 clones, 81% of them seen only once. Sequencing was performed on peripheral blood, taken from a patient treated with radiotherapy plus ipilimumab. These receptors all stem from a human donor with non-small cell lung cancer that progressed on radiotherapy plus ipilimumab. Some clones in this sample may be carry-over from other donors' samples. The CDR3 runs from the conserved cysteine through the conserved F or W. The D gene is left open where the match is weak. Not every row has a clone size; where given, it reads once, few, many or a size class.

d_call	j_call	clone_size	cdr3_length	v_call	cdr3_aa	cdr3_nt
-	TRBJ1-1	-	12	TRBV5-8	CASSLYSNEAFF	TGTGCCAGCAGCCTGTACAGTAATGAAGCTTTCTTT
TRBD1	TRBJ1-3	many	16	TRBV28	CASSSPATGAGNTIYF	TGTGCCAGCAGTTCACCGGCCACAGGGGCTGGAAACACCATATATTTT
-	TRBJ1-3	-	19	TRBV9	CASSVVEVGVSKFGNTIYF	TGTGCCAGCAGCGTAGTCGAGGTGGGGGTCAGTAAATTCGGAAACACCATATATTTT
-	TRBJ1-6	-	18	TRBV14	CASSQGLGGRPYNSPLHF	TGTGCCAGCAGCCAAGGTCTTGGGGGGCGACCCTATAATTCACCCCTCCACTTT
TRBD2	TRBJ2-1	-	15	TRBV29-1	CSVGYWRGGFYEQFF	TGCAGCGTCGGCTACTGGCGGGGGGGATTTTATGAGCAGTTCTTC
TRBD1	TRBJ1-1	-	15	TRBV11-2	CASSFRPDRPSEAFF	TGTGCCAGCAGCTTCCGGCCGGACAGGCCCTCTGAAGCTTTCTTT
-	TRBJ2-5	-	14	TRBV5-5	CASSPAGITETQYF	TGTGCCAGCAGCCCCGCGGGGATCACAGAGACCCAGTACTTC
-	TRBJ1-6	-	11	TRBV19	CASSQGAALHF	TGTGCCAGTAGTCAGGGTGCAGCCCTCCACTTT
-	TRBJ2-4	-	15	TRBV7-3	CASSLTRVSKNIQYF	TGTGCCAGCAGCTTAACGAGGGTTTCCAAAAACATTCAGTACTTC
-	TRBJ1-2	-	15	TRBV4-3	CASSLGGKGNYGYTF	TGCGCCAGCAGCCTAGGGGGGAAGGGCAACTATGGCTACACCTTC
TRBD1	TRBJ2-7	few	15	TRBV5-1	CASSLASMTGGMQYF	TGCGCCAGCAGCTTGGCCTCAATGACAGGGGGTATGCAGTACTTC
TRBD1	TRBJ1-5	-	14	TRBV7-2	CASEGGGGSQPQHF	TGTGCCAGCGAGGGAGGAGGGGGCAGTCAGCCCCAGCATTTT
-	TRBJ2-3	-	15	TRBV7-3	CASSTMSGRTDTQYF	TGTGCCAGCAGTACGATGAGCGGCCGCACAGATACGCAGTATTTT
TRBD1	TRBJ2-5	-	14	TRBV9	CASSVQGAGETQYF	TGTGCCAGCAGCGTTCAGGGGGCTGGGGAGACCCAGTACTTC
-	TRBJ2-1	-	16	TRBV5-4	CASSPPRTGYYNEQFF	TGTGCCAGCAGCCCGCCAAGGACGGGCTACTACAATGAGCAGTTCTTC
-	TRBJ2-5	few	15	TRBV18	CASSPPGVSQETQYF	TGTGCCAGCTCACCACCCGGGGTCTCGCAAGAGACCCAGTACTTC
TRBD1	TRBJ2-5	once	14	TRBV7-2	CASSPTGYQETQYF	TGTGCCAGCAGCCCGACAGGGTACCAAGAGACCCAGTACTTC
-	TRBJ1-3	few	14	TRBV2	CASSPTGLGNTIYF	TGTGCCAGCAGTCCGACTGGGTTGGGAAACACCATATATTTT
TRBD2	TRBJ2-7	-	15	TRBV6-5	CASSYSSGAPYEQYF	TGTGCCAGCAGTTACTCGAGCGGGGCCCCCTACGAGCAGTACTTC
TRBD1	TRBJ2-1	-	15	TRBV4-3	CASSQVWTGGNEQFF	TGCGCCAGCAGCCAAGTGTGGACAGGGGGGAATGAGCAGTTCTTC
-	TRBJ2-3	once	12	TRBV6-1	CASRTTRDSLLF	TGTGCCAGCAGAACAACCAGGGACTCATTGTTATTT
TRBD1	TRBJ1-2	-	16	TRBV6-5	CASSYSTGVVNYGYTF	TGTGCCAGCAGTTACTCGACAGGGGTGGTAAACTATGGCTACACCTTC
-	TRBJ1-2	-	15	TRBV18	CASSPTVSDTYGYTF	TGTGCCAGCTCACCGACCGTATCGGACACCTATGGCTACACCTTC
-	TRBJ1-2	-	11	TRBV29-1	CSGWVGDGYTF	TGCAGCGGCTGGGTAGGGGATGGCTACACCTTC